This note documents a single T cell receptor (beta chain) sequence. This clonotype came up many times. No cognate antigen has been identified for it. No much larger clonotype is one base removed from it; base qualities were not supplied. The libraries included unique molecular identifier barcodes, and the barcodes were used to quantify clonotypes. Qiagen AllPrep DNA/RNA Micro kits were used to isolate total RNA, and an Agilent TapeStation was used to check RNA quality. TCR beta libraries were constructed by 5' RACE, in which cDNA synthesis was followed by two PCR steps with TCR beta constant-region gene-specific primers. Sequencing of the TCR beta libraries was performed on an Illumina MiSeq platform. The paper's data handling went like this. Reads were processed with MIGEC, MiXCR and VDJtools. Clonotype frequency was computed as the clonotype's share of unique molecular identifiers among all unique molecular identifiers in the sample. Any TRBV gene that IMGT lists as a pseudogene or open reading frame, and is therefore nonfunctional, such as TRBV1, TRBV12-1 and TRBV21, was left out. TCRdb trimmed the raw reads at Q25, called clones with MiXCR and kept productive beta chains. CDR3 protein sequences are deduplicated, and each keeps its most common genes and DNA. The V and J calls reflect TCRdb's pipeline rather than the authors' work. The sample table holds approximately 15,000 distinct CDR3 sequences, of which about 2.2% were seen once. The ten largest make up 6.9% of the sample.

T cells were expanded from blood mononuclear cells for two to three days with either the anti-CD3 antibody OKT3 or CD3/CD28 Dynabeads. The expanded T cells were grown in RPMI 1640 containing 10% fetal bovine serum, recombinant human IL-2 (around 94 IU/ml) and IL-7 (5 ng/ml). Each coculture contained approximately 50,000 normal T cells, approximately 50,000 target cells and bispecific antibody in 75 to 100 ul and was incubated for around 18 hours at 37 degrees C. Every bispecific antibody was made of two single-chain variable fragments expressed in a single-chain diabody format with a His tag. Effector T cells came from healthy human donors; peripheral blood mononuclear cells were isolated from leukapheresis samples by Ficoll density gradient centrifugation. CDR1 and CDR2 were assigned from the germline V gene as MGHRA and YSYEKL. The CDR3 goes from the cysteine to the phenylalanine over 16 residues. The sequence is cut down to CDR3 DNA, 48 bases in frame from base 1. Trimming removed 1 base from V and 4 bases from J; the gene matches leave 10 bases unexplained.

This entry belongs to a study of beta chain bispecific antibodies for T cell cancers (dated by TCRdb to the early 2020s). Study-level background: T cells from healthy donors were cocultured with T cell leukemia lines in the presence of bispecific antibodies, after which the depletion of each TRBV family was measured by TRBV sequencing of the surviving cells. Surface TRBV12 (TRBV12-3) was expressed by Jurkat cells, and surface TRBV5-5 was expressed by HPB-ALL cells.

Results and caveats for the whole study, not just this receptor: Cross-reactivity of the anti-TRBV5-5 antibody with TRBV5-6 was attributed to high sequence similarity between the two genes. Every sequenced sample was a mix of normal T cells and leukemia cell line cells, and most of the targeted TRBV signal originated from the leukemia cells instead of the normal T cells.

Sequencing input: healthy donor T cells cultured with leukemia cells. This receptor was taken from a human donor in good health. Some clones in this sample may be carry-over from other donors' samples. The sequence links TRBV4-1 to TRBJ2-7; TRBD2 fits 7 bases in the junction. The nucleotides are TGCGCCAGCAGCCAAGCCGGGAAGGGAGGGTTTTACGAGCAGTACTTC. Its protein reads: CASSQAGKGGFYEQYF.